These 20 T cell receptor beta chains were all obtained from the same sample, sequenced in a study of T cell responses to AZD1222 COVID-19 vaccine. Sequencing used immunoSEQ multiplex PCR; TCRdb keeps in-frame clones, though not all of them. This sample carries 150,000 to 200,000 clones, around 90% of them seen once, and the ten largest clones take less than 2.5%. Source: peripheral blood, taken 28 days after the second AZD1222 dose. The receptors shown here come from an adult who received the AZD1222 COVID-19 vaccine.

The chain couples TRBV19 to TRBJ1-1, with 7 nucleotides matching TRBD1. CDR1 is LNHDA, CDR2 SQIVND, per germline (reference sequence). CDR3 length: 14 residues. Trimming at V came to 8 bases and at J to 0 bases, leaving 6 bases not matched to a gene. CDR3 nucleotides: TGTGCCAGTTTGCGGACAGGCTTGAACACTGAAGCTTTCTTT. Its translation: CASLRTGLNTEAFF.

The rearrangement uses TRBV2 and TRBJ1-1; possibly TRBD1 for D (6 bases). The CDR3 spans 13 residues. The V end was cut by 4 bases, the J end by 6 bases, with 12 bases between. Looked up from germline, CDR1 is SNHLY and CDR2 is FYNNEI. The chain's CDR3 is CASSGGGFPEAFF. As DNA, the CDR3 is TGTGCCAGCAGTGGGGGGGGCTTTCCTGAAGCTTTCTTT.

Only one count was recorded for this clone. The chain combines TRBV10-3 with TRBJ1-1; maybe TRBD1 (5 bases). Germline V gives CDR1 ENHRY, CDR2 SYGVKD. The CDR3 has 12 residues. The V end lost 10 bases, the J end lost 1 base, and 10 bases lay between the germline ends. Here the CDR3 DNA reads TGTGCCACCGGGACTAGGAACACTGAAGCTTTCTTT. As protein: CATGTRNTEAFF.

The rearrangement uses TRBV23-1 and TRBJ1-2; no clear D. TRBV23-1 is annotated as an ORF whose role is uncertain. The CDR3 has 14 amino acids. Trimming cost V 2 bases and J 8 bases, with 15 bases left between them. CDR3 sequence reads: CASSQHTGRGGYTF. The DNA of the CDR3 is TGCGCCAGCAGTCAACATACCGGTCGAGGGGGCTACACCTTC.

This rearrangement joins TRBV28 to TRBJ1-2; 8 bases match TRBD1. V was pared by 5 bases and J by 6 bases, with 5 bases of the junction left unmatched. Germline V gives CDR1 MDHEN, CDR2 SYDVKM. The CDR3 covers 13 residues. For the CDR3, the DNA is TGTGCCAGCAGTCAACGACAGGGGCATGGCTACACCTTC. This gives the protein CASSQRQGHGYTF.

The gene calls are TRBV3-1 (or the pseudogene TRBV3-2) and TRBJ2-7; 7 bases match TRBD2. The J segment lost 7 bases and the V segment lost 3 bases, leaving 6 bases of the junction unmatched. Germline V gene data show CDR1 as LGHDT and CDR2 as YNNKEL (reference sequence). The CDR3 runs to 13 residues. The CDR3 coding sequence is TGTGCCAGCAGCCATCCTAGCGGCAGGGAGCAGTACTTC. Translating it yields CASSHPSGREQYF.

The chain uses TRBV12-3 or TRBV12-4 and TRBJ1-6; D unclear. The V end lost 0 bases, the J end lost 7 bases, and 4 bases lay between the germline ends. The CDR3 contains 13 residues. The CDR3 protein is CASSLAQNSPLHF. DNA for the CDR3: TGTGCCAGCAGTTTAGCGCAGAATTCACCCCTCCACTTT.

This sequence joins TRBV6-1 and TRBJ2-5, with a possible D match to TRBD1 (5 bases). Trimming shortened V by 3 bases and J by 5 bases, and 16 bases separated the two germline ends. The CDR3 length is 15 residues. Germline values: CDR1 MNHNS, CDR2 SASEGT. As DNA, the CDR3 is TGTGCCAGCAGTGAGGGTAGGGGAAACGGGGAGACCCAGTACTTC. As protein: CASSEGRGNGETQYF.

As regards this clone: The limits of the CDR3 on the DNA are not certain, so only TCRdb's listed CDR3 is given. This sequence joins TRBV21-1 and TRBJ2-3; the D call TRBD1 from the table was never checked on the DNA. TRBV21-1 counts as a pseudogene. The CDR3 is 16 residues long, counting both termini. This chain's CDR3 is CASSNSFGTGTDTQYF.

This chain links TRBV5-1 with TRBJ2-1, with a tentative D call TRBD1 (6 bases). Trimming shortened V by 0 bases and J by 8 bases, and 24 bases separated the two germline ends. CDR1 and CDR2 (germline): SGHRS, YFSETQ. The CDR3 length is 18 residues. The CDR3 DNA reads TGCGCCAGCAGCTTGGGTGGTGGTGGATACACAGGGATGGATGAGCAGTTCTTC. Its translation: CASSLGGGGYTGMDEQFF.

V usage is TRBV2 and J usage is TRBJ2-3, with 11 bases lining up with TRBD2. V dropped 4 bases and J dropped 2; count of bases not matched to a gene: 5. CDR3 size: 16 residues. Per germline, CDR1 SNHLY and CDR2 FYNNEI. CDR3 coding DNA: TGTGCCAGCAGTGCCCAGGGACTAGCGGCCACAGATACGCAGTATTTT. This codes for CASSAQGLAATDTQYF.

The chain links TRBV18 to TRBJ2-2; the D gene could be TRBD1 or TRBD2 (5 bases each). The CDR3 runs to 16 residues. Trimming took off 6 bases at V and 1 base at J, with 15 bases between the two ends. Germline V gene data show CDR1 as KGHSH and CDR2 as LQKENI. The CDR3 DNA reads as TGTGCCAGCTCCCCAGCCGGGACGGGGAACACCGGGGAGCTGTTTTTT. It is translated as CASSPAGTGNTGELFF.

The chain recombines TRBV2 with TRBJ1-4; D unclear. Trimming left V 3 bases short and J 7 bases short, with 12 bases between. Germline lookup yields CDR1 SNHLY and CDR2 FYNNEI. The CDR3 has 14 residues. CDR3 loop: CASSDTAVSEKLFF. CDR3 DNA sequence: TGTGCCAGCAGTGACACAGCCGTGAGTGAAAAACTGTTTTTT.

In regard to this clone: In the same sample, other DNA sequences code for this CDR3. V gene TRBV18 combines with J gene TRBJ1-1, with D possibly being TRBD1 (5 bases). The V gene's germline CDR1 is KGHSH and CDR2 LQKENI. The CDR3 is 13 amino acids. Trimming removed 3 bases from V and 1 base from J, with 6 bases in between. In nucleotides, the CDR3 is TGTGCCAGCTCACCGGGGCAGAACACTGAAGCTTTCTTT. Its protein product is CASSPGQNTEAFF.

The rearrangement joins TRBV28 to TRBJ1-1, with D hard to call. V was shortened by 5 bases and J by 1 base, with 11 bases between the two germline ends. The CDR3 has 14 residues. Germline CDR1 MDHEN, CDR2 SYDVKM. In nucleotides, the CDR3 is TGTGCCAGCAGTCCCACATCGAAGAACACTGAAGCTTTCTTT. It is translated as CASSPTSKNTEAFF.

The chain joins TRBV12-3 or TRBV12-4 to TRBJ1-5, with a tentative D call TRBD1 (6 bases). The CDR3 sequence is 13 residues long. V was clipped by 3 bases and J by 5 bases, with 8 bases between them. The CDR3 region is CASSFAGDQPQHF. As DNA, the CDR3 is TGTGCCAGCAGTTTCGCAGGGGATCAGCCCCAGCATTTT.

The J gene is TRBJ2-2, the V gene TRBV25-1; no firm D call. Germline CDR1 and CDR2: MGHDK and SYGVNS. The CDR3 spans 15 residues. Trimming cost V 9 bases and J 2 bases, with 16 bases left between them. The CDR3 DNA follows: TGTGCCAGTCACCCGACCGGGCCCAACACCGGGGAGCTGTTTTTT. It is translated as CASHPTGPNTGELFF.

The gene calls are TRBV7-2 and TRBJ2-1; 8 nucleotides agree with TRBD2. The CDR3 consists of 15 residues. Germline assignment: CDR1 SGHTA and CDR2 FQGNSA. Trimming at V came to 5 bases and at J to 7 bases, leaving 10 bases not matched to a gene. CDR3 coding DNA: TGTGCCAGCAGCCAAAGCGGGAGATGGGTAAATGAGCAGTTCTTC. Translating it yields CASSQSGRWVNEQFF.

The rearrangement links TRBV14 to TRBJ2-1; D could derive from TRBD1 or TRBD2 (6 bases each). Germline CDR1 reads SGHDN; CDR2 reads FVKESK. This CDR3 has 13 residues. V shed 4 bases and J shed 14 bases, with 18 bases lying between them. CDR3 sequence: CASSRLGAGRKFF. For the CDR3, the DNA is TGTGCCAGCAGCCGCCTGGGGGCAGGGAGGAAGTTCTTC. Looking up the rest from reference TRBV14 and TRBJ2-1 gives the full variable domain: EAGVTQFPSHSVIEKGQTVTLRCDPISGHDNLYWYRRVMGKEIKFLLHFVKESKQDESGMPNNRFLAERTGGTYSTLKVQPAELEDSGVYFCASSRLGAGRKFFGPGTRLTVL.

V gene TRBV5-1 combines with J gene TRBJ1-1, with D perhaps TRBD1 (6 bases). V was shortened by 0 bases and J by 5 bases, with 11 bases between the two germline ends. The germline V gene encodes CDR1 SGHRS and CDR2 YFSETQ. This CDR3 is built from 14 residues. CDR3 sequence: CASSLEGGRTEAFF. CDR3 nucleotide sequence: TGCGCCAGCAGCTTGGAGGGGGGGCGAACTGAAGCTTTCTTT.